This paragraph covers one T cell receptor (beta chain) sequence. Its matching antigen is unknown. CDR3 length: 15 residues. From germline, CDR1 is MDHEN and CDR2 SYDVKM. The V and J ends lost 2 bases and 2 bases, in that order; junction bases with no gene match: 3. The method was immunoSEQ multiplex PCR; TCRdb's version includes in-frame clones alone and lacks a portion of them. This table holds roughly 130,000 clones, roughly 90% found once. These data belong to a study of T cell responses to AZD1222 COVID-19 vaccine. Across the study: Second-dose timings of about 4 or about 12 weeks were pooled. Overall study findings and caveats: Spike was spanned by vaccine-associated CD4 TCRs, with dominance at 160-218 and 743-854. Per reports, nearly half of all spike-specific TCRs target regions that are unmutated in variants. Donors skewed white British and female; clonal diversity was possibly underestimated.

The sequenced sample was peripheral blood, obtained on day 0 of AZD1222 vaccination. V is TRBV28 and J is TRBJ1-5; 7 bases map to TRBD1. The clonotype originates from an adult in good health. Here the CDR3 reads CASSLRGGGNQPQHF. CDR3 coding DNA: TGTGCCAGCAGTTTACGAGGGGGCGGCAATCAGCCCCAGCATTTT.